This T cell receptor beta chain is from a study of blood T cell repertoires in COVID-19. Across the whole study: Some COVID-19 samples were acute and others convalescent; all came from the United States, Italy and Spain. Sources were T cells, B-cell-depleted T cells, or PBMCs; the material itself was cDNA or gDNA.

As originally analysed: Reference gene primer amplification in the assay estimated nucleated cell counts. Generated by immunoSEQ multiplex PCR, the TCRdb table keeps only in-frame clones and is missing some. V and J calls and clone size are copied from that table; D and trimming were computed from the DNA. The sample has 130,000 to 150,000 clones, over 70% seen once. The V segment lost 3 bases and the J segment 11 bases; nucleotides outside the gene matches: 7. CDR1 MDHEN and CDR2 SYDVKM come from the germline V gene. The CDR3 contains 12 residues. Input material: peripheral blood. The chain employs TRBV28 and TRBJ2-7; 7 positions match TRBD2. The origin of this receptor is a woman aged 55 to 70 with acute or convalescent COVID-19. CDR3 sequence: CASSFGGRGKYF. The CDR3 nucleotides are TGTGCCAGCAGTTTTGGTGGGAGGGGAAAGTACTTC.